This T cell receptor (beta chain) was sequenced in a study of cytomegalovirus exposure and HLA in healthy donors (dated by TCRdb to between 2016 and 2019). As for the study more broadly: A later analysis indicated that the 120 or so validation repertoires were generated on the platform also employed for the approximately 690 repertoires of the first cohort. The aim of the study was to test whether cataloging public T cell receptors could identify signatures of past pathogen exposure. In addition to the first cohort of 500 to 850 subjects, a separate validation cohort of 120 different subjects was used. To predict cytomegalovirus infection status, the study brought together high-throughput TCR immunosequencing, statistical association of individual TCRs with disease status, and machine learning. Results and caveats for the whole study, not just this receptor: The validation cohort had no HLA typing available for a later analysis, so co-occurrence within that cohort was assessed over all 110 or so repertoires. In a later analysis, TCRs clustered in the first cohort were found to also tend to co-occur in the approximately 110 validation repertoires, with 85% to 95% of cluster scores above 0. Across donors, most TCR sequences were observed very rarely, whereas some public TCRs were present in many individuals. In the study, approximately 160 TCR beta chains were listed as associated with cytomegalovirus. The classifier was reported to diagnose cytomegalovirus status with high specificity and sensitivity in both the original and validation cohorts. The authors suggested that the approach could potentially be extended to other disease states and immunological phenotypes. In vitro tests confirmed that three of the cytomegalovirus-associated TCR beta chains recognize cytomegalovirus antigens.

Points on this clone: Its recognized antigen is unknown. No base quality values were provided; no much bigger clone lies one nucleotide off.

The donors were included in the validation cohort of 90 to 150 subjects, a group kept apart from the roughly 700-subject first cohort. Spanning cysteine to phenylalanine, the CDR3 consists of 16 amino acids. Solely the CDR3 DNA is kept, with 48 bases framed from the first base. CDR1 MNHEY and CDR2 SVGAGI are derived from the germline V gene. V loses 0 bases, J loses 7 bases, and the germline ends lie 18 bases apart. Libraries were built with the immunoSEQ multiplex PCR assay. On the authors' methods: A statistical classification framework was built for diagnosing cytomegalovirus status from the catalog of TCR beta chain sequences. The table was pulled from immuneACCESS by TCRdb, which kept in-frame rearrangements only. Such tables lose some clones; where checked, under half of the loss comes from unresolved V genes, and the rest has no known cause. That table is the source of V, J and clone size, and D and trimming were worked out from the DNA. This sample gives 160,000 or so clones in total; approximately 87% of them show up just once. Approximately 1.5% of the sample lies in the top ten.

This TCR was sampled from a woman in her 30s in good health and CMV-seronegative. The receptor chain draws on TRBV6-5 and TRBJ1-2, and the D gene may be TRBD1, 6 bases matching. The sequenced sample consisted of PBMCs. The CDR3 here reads CASSYSKGQGKGGYTF. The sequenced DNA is TGTGCCAGCAGTTACTCGAAGGGGCAGGGGAAGGGTGGCTACACCTTC.